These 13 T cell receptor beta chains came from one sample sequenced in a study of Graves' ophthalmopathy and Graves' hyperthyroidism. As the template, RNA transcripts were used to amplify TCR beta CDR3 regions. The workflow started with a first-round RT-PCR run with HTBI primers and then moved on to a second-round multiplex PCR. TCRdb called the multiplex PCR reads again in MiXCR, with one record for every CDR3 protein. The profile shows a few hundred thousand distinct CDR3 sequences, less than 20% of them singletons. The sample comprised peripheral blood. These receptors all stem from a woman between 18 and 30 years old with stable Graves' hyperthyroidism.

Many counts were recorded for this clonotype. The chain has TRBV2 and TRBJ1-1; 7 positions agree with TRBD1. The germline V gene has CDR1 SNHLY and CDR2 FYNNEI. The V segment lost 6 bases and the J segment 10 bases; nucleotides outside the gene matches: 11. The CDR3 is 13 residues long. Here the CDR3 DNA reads TGTGCCAGCAGGGGGGACAGCCAAGGAAGAGCTTTCTTT. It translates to CASRGDSQGRAFF. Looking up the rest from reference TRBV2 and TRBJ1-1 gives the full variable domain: EPEVTQTPSHQVTQMGQEVILRCVPISNHLYFYWYRQILGQKVEFLVSFYNNEISEKSEIFDDQFSVERPDGSNFTLKIRSTKLEDSAMYFCASRGDSQGRAFFGQGTRLTVV.

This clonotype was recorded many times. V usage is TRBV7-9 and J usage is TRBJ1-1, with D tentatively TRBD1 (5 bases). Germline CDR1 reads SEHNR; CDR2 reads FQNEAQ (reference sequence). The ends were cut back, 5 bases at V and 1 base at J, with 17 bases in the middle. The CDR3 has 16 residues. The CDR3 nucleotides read TGTGCCAGCAGCCTACTAGACAGATCAAAGAACACTGAAGCTTTCTTT. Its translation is CASSLLDRSKNTEAFF.

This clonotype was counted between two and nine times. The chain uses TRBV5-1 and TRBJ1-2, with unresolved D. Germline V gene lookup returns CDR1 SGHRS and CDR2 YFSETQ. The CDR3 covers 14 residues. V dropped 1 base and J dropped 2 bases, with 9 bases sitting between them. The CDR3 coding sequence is TGCGCCAGCAGCTTGAGGGAGAGAAACTATGGCTACACCTTC. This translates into CASSLRERNYGYTF. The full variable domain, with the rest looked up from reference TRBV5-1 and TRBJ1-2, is KAGVTQTPRYLIKTRGQQVTLSCSPISGHRSVSWYQQTPGQGLQFLFEYFSETQRNKGNFPGRFSGRQFSNSRSEMNVSTLELGDSALYLCASSLRERNYGYTFGSGTRLTVV.

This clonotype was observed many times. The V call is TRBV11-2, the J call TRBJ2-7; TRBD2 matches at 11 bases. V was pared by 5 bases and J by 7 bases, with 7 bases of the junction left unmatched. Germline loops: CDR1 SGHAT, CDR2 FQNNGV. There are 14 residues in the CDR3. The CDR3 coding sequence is TGTGCCAGCAGCCCCAGCGCTAGCGGGGGGGAGCAGTACTTC. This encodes CASSPSASGGEQYF.

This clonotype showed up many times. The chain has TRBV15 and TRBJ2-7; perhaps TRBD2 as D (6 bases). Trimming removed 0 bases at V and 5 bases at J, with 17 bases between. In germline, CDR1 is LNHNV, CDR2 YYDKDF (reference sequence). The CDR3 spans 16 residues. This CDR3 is CATSRDGGGGVHEQYF. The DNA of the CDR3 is TGTGCCACCAGCAGAGATGGGGGTGGAGGGGTCCACGAGCAGTACTTC.

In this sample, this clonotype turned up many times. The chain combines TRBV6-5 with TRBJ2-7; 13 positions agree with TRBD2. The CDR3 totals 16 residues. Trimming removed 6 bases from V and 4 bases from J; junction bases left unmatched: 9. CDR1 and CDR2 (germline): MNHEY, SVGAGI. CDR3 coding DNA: TGTGCCAGCAGCTACCGACTAGCGGGGGGTAGTTACGAGCAGTACTTC. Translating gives CASSYRLAGGSYEQYF.

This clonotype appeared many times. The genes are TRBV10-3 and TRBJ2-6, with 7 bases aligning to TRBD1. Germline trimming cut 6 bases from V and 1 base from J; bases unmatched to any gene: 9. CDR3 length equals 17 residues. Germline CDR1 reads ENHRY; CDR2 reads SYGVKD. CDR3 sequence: CAISKGNRGSGANVLTF. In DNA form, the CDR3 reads TGTGCCATCAGCAAGGGAAACAGGGGATCTGGGGCCAACGTCCTGACTTTC.

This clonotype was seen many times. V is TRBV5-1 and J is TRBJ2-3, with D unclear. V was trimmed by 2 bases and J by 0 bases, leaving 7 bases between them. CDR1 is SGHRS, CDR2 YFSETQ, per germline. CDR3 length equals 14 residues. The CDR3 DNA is TGCGCCAGCAGCTTCCCACAGAGCACAGATACGCAGTATTTT. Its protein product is CASSFPQSTDTQYF.

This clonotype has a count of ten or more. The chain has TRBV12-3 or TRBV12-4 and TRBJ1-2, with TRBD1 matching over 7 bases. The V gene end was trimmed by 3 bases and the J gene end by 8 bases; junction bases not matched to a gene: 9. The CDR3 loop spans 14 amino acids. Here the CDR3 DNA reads TGTGCCAGCAGTTTTTATCGACAGGGAGGCGGCTACACCTTC. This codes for CASSFYRQGGGYTF.

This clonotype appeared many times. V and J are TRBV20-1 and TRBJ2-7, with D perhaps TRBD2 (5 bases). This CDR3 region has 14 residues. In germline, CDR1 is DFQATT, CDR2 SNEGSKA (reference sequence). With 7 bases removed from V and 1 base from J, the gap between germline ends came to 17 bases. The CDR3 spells CSVLEFGESYEQYF. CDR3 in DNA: TGCAGTGTACTAGAGTTCGGGGAATCCTACGAGCAGTACTTC.

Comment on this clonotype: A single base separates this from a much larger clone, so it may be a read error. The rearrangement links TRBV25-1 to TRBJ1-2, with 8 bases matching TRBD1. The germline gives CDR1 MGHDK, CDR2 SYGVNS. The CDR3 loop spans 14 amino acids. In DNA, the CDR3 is TGTACCAGCAGGAGCCTAGACAGGGGAGATGGCTACACCTTC. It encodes CTSRSLDRGDGYTF.

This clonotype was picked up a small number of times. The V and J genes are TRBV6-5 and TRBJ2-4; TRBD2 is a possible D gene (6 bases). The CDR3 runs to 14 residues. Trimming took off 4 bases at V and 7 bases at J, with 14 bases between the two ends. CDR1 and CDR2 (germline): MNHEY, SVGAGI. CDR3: CASSWDVRGNIQYF. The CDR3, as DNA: TGTGCCAGCAGTTGGGACGTCCGGGGGAACATTCAGTACTTC.

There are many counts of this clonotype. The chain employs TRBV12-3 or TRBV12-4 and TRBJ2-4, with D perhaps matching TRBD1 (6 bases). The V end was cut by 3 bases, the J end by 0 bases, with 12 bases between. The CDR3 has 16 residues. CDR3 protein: CASSFMAGVAKNIQYF. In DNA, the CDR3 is TGTGCCAGCAGTTTCATGGCAGGGGTAGCCAAAAACATTCAGTACTTC.